This is a list of T cell receptor beta chains from one sample in a study of cytomegalovirus exposure and HLA in healthy donors. Using immunoSEQ multiplex PCR, the repertoire was profiled, and TCRdb retains in-frame clones only, with some absent. The repertoire consists of about 130,000 clones, with about 80% occurring once and the leading ten covering approximately 10%. What was sequenced was PBMCs. All receptors derive from a young man in good health and CMV-seropositive. Both conserved end residues are part of each CDR3. The order of the fields is V gene, D gene, J gene, clone size, CDR3 DNA, CDR3 protein. D genes are given only for firm matches. Size is stated for part of the rows, as once, few or many counts, or as a class when the clone is expanded.

>TRBV9|TRBD2|TRBJ2-5|once
TGTGCCAGCAGCGAGCCGACTAGCGGGGGGGCAGGTTCCTCAGAGACCCAGTACTTC
CASSEPTSGGAGSSETQYF
>TRBV6-5|-|TRBJ2-3|-
TGTGCCAGCAGTTATGGAGGTTTATCAGATACGCAGTATTTT
CASSYGGLSDTQYF
>TRBV10-3|TRBD1|TRBJ2-6|-
TGTGCCATCAGTGCGCGACAGGGGGCTGGAGGGGCCAACGTCCTGACTTTC
CAISARQGAGGANVLTF
>TRBV6-5|-|TRBJ2-7|-
TGTGCCAGCAGCCACGACGGGAGCTCCTACGAGCAGTACTTC
CASSHDGSSYEQYF
>TRBV6-5|TRBD1|TRBJ1-2|few
TGTGCCAGCAGTTACTCGGGACAGGGGGCAGATGGCTACACCTTC
CASSYSGQGADGYTF
>TRBV6-1|-|TRBJ1-2|-
TGTGCCAGCAGTGAAAAACGTCTTGAGGGCTACACCTTC
CASSEKRLEGYTF
>TRBV6-1|TRBD1|TRBJ1-2|once
TGTGCCAGCAGTGAAAGAACAGGGGTCTATGGCTACACCTTC
CASSERTGVYGYTF
>TRBV10-1|-|TRBJ1-5|-
TGCGCCAGCAGTGAGTCTACGAGGGCTTGGGATCGGCCCCAGCATTTT
CASSESTRAWDRPQHF
>TRBV10-1|-|TRBJ2-5|-
TGCGCCAGCAGTGACCAGGGGCGGAGGCAAGAGACCCAGTACTTC
CASSDQGRRQETQYF
>TRBV7-8|-|TRBJ2-2|-
TGTGCCAGCAGCTCGTCCCGCGTGAGTTCGGCCTCACGTTACGGGGGCGGGGAGCTGTTTTTT
CASSSSRVSSASRYGGGELFF
>TRBV5-1|-|TRBJ2-1|-
TGCGCCAGCAGCACGGGGTTACCACAATACAATGAGCAGTTCTTC
CASSTGLPQYNEQFF
>TRBV19|-|TRBJ2-3|once
TGTGCCAGCAGGTCCGGCACAGATACGCAGTATTTT
CASRSGTDTQYF
>TRBV27|-|TRBJ1-1|-
TGTGCCAGCAGTTTATCGGGCAGGGTCACTGAAGCTTTCTTT
CASSLSGRVTEAFF
>TRBV18|TRBD1|TRBJ1-6|-
TGTGCCAGCTCACCGGGACAGGGGTTCTCACCCCTCCACTTT
CASSPGQGFSPLHF
>TRBV6-1|-|TRBJ1-2|-
TGTGCCAGCAGTCCCTTGACAGCTAACTATGGCTACACCTTC
CASSPLTANYGYTF
>TRBV11-3|TRBD1|TRBJ2-2|-
TGTGCCAGCAGCTTAGAAGGGGCCGGGACAGGGAGTGAAGAGGAGCTGTTTTTT
CASSLEGAGTGSEEELFF
>TRBV12-5|-|TRBJ1-1|-
TGTGCTAGTGGTTTGGTAATCGGGAACCGCCGTGAAGCTTTCTTT
CASGLVIGNRREAFF
>TRBV11-3|-|TRBJ2-3|-
TGTGCCAGCAGCTTAGGATGGCCGACTACAGATACGCAGTATTTT
CASSLGWPTTDTQYF
>TRBV29-1|-|TRBJ2-7|-
TGCAGCGTTGAAGACAGGTCCTACGAGCAGTACTTC
CSVEDRSYEQYF
>TRBV10-3|-|TRBJ2-7|-
TGTGCCATCAGTGAGGTCTGGGACAACAACTACGAGCAGTACTTC
CAISEVWDNNYEQYF
>TRBV19|TRBD1|TRBJ2-7|-
TGTGCCAGTAGCCCGGGACAGGGTTCCGAGCAGTACTTC
CASSPGQGSEQYF
>TRBV2|TRBD1|TRBJ2-5|-
TGTGCCAGCAAAGGGGACAGAGGAAATGGGGAGACCCAGTACTTC
CASKGDRGNGETQYF
>TRBV19|TRBD1|TRBJ2-1|-
TGTGCCAGTAGTCCCCGGACAGGGAGCTCCTACAATGAGCAGTTCTTC
CASSPRTGSSYNEQFF
>TRBV27|-|TRBJ1-5|-
TGTGCCAGCAGCGCAGGCGGGGGCAATCAGCCCCAGCATTTT
CASSAGGGNQPQHF
>TRBV5-1|TRBD1|TRBJ2-2|-
TGCGCCAGCAGCCCAGGGGGCGGGGACACCGGGGAGCTGTTTTTT
CASSPGGGDTGELFF
>TRBV4-2|-|TRBJ1-5|-
TGTGCCAGCAGCCAAGAAATACAGGGCAATCAGCCCCAGCATTTT
CASSQEIQGNQPQHF
>TRBV4-1|-|TRBJ2-7|-
TGCGCCAGCAGCCAAGATACAGGGGAGGTCTACGAGCAGTACTTC
CASSQDTGEVYEQYF
>TRBV5-4|TRBD2|TRBJ2-1|-
TGTGCCAGCAAATTAGCGGGGGTAAATGAGCAGTTCTTC
CASKLAGVNEQFF
>TRBV5-1|-|TRBJ1-2|-
TGCGCCAGCAGCTTGGAGGGGGAGAACTATGGCTACACCTTC
CASSLEGENYGYTF
>TRBV21-1|-|TRBJ1-6|once
TGTGCCAGCAGCAAATGCAAATACGGGACAGGGAATTCACCCCTCCACTTT
CASSKCKYGTGNSPLHF
>TRBV5-1|TRBD1|TRBJ2-2|few
TGCGCCAGCAGCAGACCCACAGGGGACGAGAACACCGGGGAGCTGTTTTTT
CASSRPTGDENTGELFF
>TRBV13|TRBD1|TRBJ1-2|-
TGTGCCAGCAGCTTAGGCCTTAGGGGACAGGGCTATGGCTACACCTTC
CASSLGLRGQGYGYTF
>TRBV5-4|TRBD2|TRBJ2-1|-
TGTGCCAGCAGCCTGCAAGTCCCGGGGGGGCCCTTCTATGAGCAGTTCTTC
CASSLQVPGGPFYEQFF
>TRBV7-7|TRBD1|TRBJ2-3|-
TGTGCCAGCAGCCTTAACAGGGGGCGAGGCACAGATACGCAGTATTTT
CASSLNRGRGTDTQYF
>TRBV30|-|TRBJ1-2|few
TGTGCCTGGAGTCCCTTCAACTATGGCTACACCTTC
CAWSPFNYGYTF
>TRBV2|TRBD1|TRBJ1-6|-
TGTGCCAGCACCCAAGGGGGCCGGGATTCACCCCTCCACTTT
CASTQGGRDSPLHF
>TRBV2|TRBD1|TRBJ1-2|-
TGTGCCAGCAGTTTCGACAGGGGATCCTATGGCTACACCTTC
CASSFDRGSYGYTF
>TRBV27|TRBD2|TRBJ2-2|-
TGTGCCAGCAGTGACTTACTAGCGGGGGGCCCCGGGACCGGGGAGCTGTTTTTT
CASSDLLAGGPGTGELFF
>TRBV7-9|TRBD1|TRBJ1-1|-
TGTGCCAGCAGTTGGGCCGGGGATAAGATTGCCGGGACAGGAACTGAAGCTTTCTTT
CASSWAGDKIAGTGTEAFF
>TRBV6-5|-|TRBJ2-7|-
TGTGCCAGCAGTGGATATTGGGGAGCTCCCTACGAGCAGTACTTC
CASSGYWGAPYEQYF
>TRBV9|TRBD1|TRBJ2-6|-
TGTGCCAGCACCGGGACAGGGGTCTCTGGGGCCAACGTCCTGACTTTC
CASTGTGVSGANVLTF
>TRBV28|TRBD1|TRBJ2-1|-
TGTGCCAGCAGATCCTACAGGGGGAGGACTTACAATGAGCAGTTCTTC
CASRSYRGRTYNEQFF
>TRBV7-4|-|TRBJ2-7|-
TGTGCCAGCAGCTTAAAGGTCCAGGAAAGGGAGGACGAGCAGTACTTC
CASSLKVQEREDEQYF